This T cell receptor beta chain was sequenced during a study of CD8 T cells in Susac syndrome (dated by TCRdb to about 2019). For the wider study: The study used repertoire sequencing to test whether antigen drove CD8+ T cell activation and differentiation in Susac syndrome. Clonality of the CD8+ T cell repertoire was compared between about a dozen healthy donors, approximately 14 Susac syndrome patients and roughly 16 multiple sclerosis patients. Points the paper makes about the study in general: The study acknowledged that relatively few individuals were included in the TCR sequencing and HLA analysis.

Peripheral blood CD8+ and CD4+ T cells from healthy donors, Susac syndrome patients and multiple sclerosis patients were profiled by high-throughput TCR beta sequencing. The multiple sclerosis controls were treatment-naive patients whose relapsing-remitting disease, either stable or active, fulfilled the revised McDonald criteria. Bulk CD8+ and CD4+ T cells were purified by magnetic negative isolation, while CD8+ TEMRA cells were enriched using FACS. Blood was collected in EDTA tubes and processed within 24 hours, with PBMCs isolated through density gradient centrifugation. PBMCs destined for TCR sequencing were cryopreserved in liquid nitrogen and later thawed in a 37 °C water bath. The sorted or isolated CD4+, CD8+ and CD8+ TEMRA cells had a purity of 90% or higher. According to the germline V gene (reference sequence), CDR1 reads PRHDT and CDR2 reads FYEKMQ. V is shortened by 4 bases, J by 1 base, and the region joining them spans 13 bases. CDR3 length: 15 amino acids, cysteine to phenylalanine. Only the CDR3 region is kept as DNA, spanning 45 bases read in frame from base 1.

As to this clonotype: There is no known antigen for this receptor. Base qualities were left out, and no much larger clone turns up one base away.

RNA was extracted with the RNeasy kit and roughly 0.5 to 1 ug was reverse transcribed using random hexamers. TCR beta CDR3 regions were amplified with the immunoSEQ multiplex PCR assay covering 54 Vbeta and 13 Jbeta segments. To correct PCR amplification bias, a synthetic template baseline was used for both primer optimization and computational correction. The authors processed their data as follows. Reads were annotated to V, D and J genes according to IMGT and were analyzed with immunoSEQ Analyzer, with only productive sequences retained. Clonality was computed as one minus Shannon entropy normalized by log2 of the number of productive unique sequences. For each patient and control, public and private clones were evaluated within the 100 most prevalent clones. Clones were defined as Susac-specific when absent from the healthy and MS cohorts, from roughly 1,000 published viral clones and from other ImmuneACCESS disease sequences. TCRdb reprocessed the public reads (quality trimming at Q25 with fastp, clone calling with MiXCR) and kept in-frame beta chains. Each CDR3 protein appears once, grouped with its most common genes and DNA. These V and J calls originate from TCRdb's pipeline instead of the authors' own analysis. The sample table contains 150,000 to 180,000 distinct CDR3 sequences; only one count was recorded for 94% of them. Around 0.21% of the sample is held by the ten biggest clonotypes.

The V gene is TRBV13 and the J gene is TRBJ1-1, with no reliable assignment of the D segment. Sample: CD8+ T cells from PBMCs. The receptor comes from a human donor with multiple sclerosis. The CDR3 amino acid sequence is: CASSSDTFGNTEAFF. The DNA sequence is TGTGCCAGCAGCTCAGACACCTTCGGGAACACTGAAGCTTTCTTT.